Below are 28 T cell receptor beta chains sequenced from a single sample in a study of T-cell memory formation after mild COVID-19. A single record per CDR3 protein comes from TCRdb applying MiXCR to the 5' RACE reads. The table has roughly 600,000 distinct CDR3 sequences, roughly 17% seen once; the top ten hold 9.5% to 15%. The sample consisted of PBMCs or a T cell subset sorted from them (not recorded which). These TCRs come from an adult woman who had mild COVID-19 (a few samples of this study predate the infection). Cell type and time point are not known.

The V gene is TRBV12-5, the J gene TRBJ2-1; D remains unclear. In germline, CDR1 is LGHNT, CDR2 FRNRAP. The V end was cut by 1 base, the J end by 10 bases, with 14 bases between. This CDR3 spans 14 amino acids. CDR3 bases: TGTGCTAGTGGTTTGGATACAGCGAGGAGCGAGCAGTTCTTC. Its translation is CASGLDTARSEQFF. Looking up the rest from reference TRBV12-5 and TRBJ2-1 gives the full variable domain: DARVTQTPRHKVTEMGQEVTMRCQPILGHNTVFWYRQTMMQGLELLAYFRNRAPLDDSGMPKDRFSAEMPDATLATLKIQPSEPRDSAVYFCASGLDTARSEQFFGPGTRLTVL.

This clonotype was seen a handful of times. The J gene is TRBJ2-1, the V gene TRBV5-1; the match to TRBD1 covers 9 bases. With 2 bases clipped from V and 8 bases from J, the junction kept 5 bases outside the gene matches. Germline loops: CDR1 SGHRS, CDR2 YFSETQ. The CDR3 extends over 14 amino acids. The CDR3 region has the DNA TGCGCCAGCAGCTTCGGGACAGGGTCGGATGAGCAGTTCTTC. Protein sequence: CASSFGTGSDEQFF.

This clonotype came up a few times. This rearrangement joins TRBV30 to TRBJ2-7; D gene ambiguous. This CDR3 has 12 amino acids. V lost 5 bases and J 8 bases, leaving 16 bases between the germline ends. The germline CDR1 and CDR2 sequences are GTSNPN and SVGIG (reference sequence). The CDR3 loop is CAWALVLEKQYF. The DNA of the CDR3 is TGTGCCTGGGCATTGGTACTTGAAAAGCAGTACTTC. Full variable domain (missing parts from reference TRBV30 and TRBJ2-7): SQTIHQWPATLVQPVGSPLSLECTVEGTSNPNLYWYRQAAGRGLQLLFYSVGIGQISSEVPQNLSASRPQDRQFILSSKKLLLSDSGFYLCAWALVLEKQYFGPGTRLTVT.

V usage is TRBV25-1 and J usage is TRBJ1-2; TRBD1 agrees at 11 bases. The CDR3 consists of 14 residues. V lost 4 bases, J lost 3 bases, and 1 base stayed unmatched. Germline CDR1 is MGHDK and CDR2 is SYGVNS. CDR3 DNA: TGTGCCAGCAGTGCGGACAGGGGGCACTATGGCTACACCTTC. This translates into CASSADRGHYGYTF.

This clonotype was seen many times. The rearrangement joins TRBV7-9 to TRBJ2-2; 10 bases line up with TRBD1. J lost 2 bases, V lost 5 bases, and 5 bases had no gene match. Germline values: CDR1 SEHNR, CDR2 FQNEAQ (reference sequence). The CDR3 is 16 amino acids. The CDR3 spells CASSPWTGGNTGELFF. The DNA of the CDR3 is TGTGCCAGCAGCCCCTGGACAGGGGGAAACACCGGGGAGCTGTTTTTT.

The J gene is TRBJ2-3, the V gene TRBV6-5; no clear D. Trimming took 8 bases from V and 5 from J, leaving 14 bases between them. Germline V gene lookup returns CDR1 MNHEY and CDR2 SVGAGI. The CDR3 extends over 13 amino acids. DNA of the CDR3: TGTGCCAGCTCACTCACATTTCGAGATACGCAGTATTTT. This codes for CASSLTFRDTQYF.

The chain is built from TRBV4-1 and TRBJ2-2, with D maybe TRBD1 (6 bases). Germline CDR1 reads MGHRA; CDR2 reads YSYEKL. The V end was cut by 1 base, the J end by 6 bases, with 12 bases between. There are 15 residues in the CDR3. CDR3 in DNA: TGCGCCAGCAGCCAAGCCGGACAGTGGTCCGGGGAGCTGTTTTTT. Its protein is CASSQAGQWSGELFF.

This clonotype came up many times. The V gene is TRBV12-3 or TRBV12-4, the J gene TRBJ2-7, with D perhaps matching TRBD1 (5 bases). V was pared by 4 bases and J by 1 base, with 17 bases between. CDR3 length: 16 residues. The CDR3 DNA is TGTGCCAGCAGTTCCCTGGTGGGCCAGGGTTCCTACGAGCAGTACTTC. Protein sequence: CASSSLVGQGSYEQYF.

This clonotype turned up a few times. J is TRBJ2-3 and V is TRBV7-2; 11 bases are a match to TRBD2. Germline V gene lookup returns CDR1 SGHTA and CDR2 FQGNSA. Trimming at V came to 5 bases and at J to 6 bases, leaving 7 bases not matched to a gene. The CDR3 has 15 residues. CDR3 amino acids: CASSTLAGGRDTQYF. The CDR3 DNA sequence: TGTGCCAGCAGCACTCTAGCGGGGGGCCGGGATACGCAGTATTTT.

The chain combines TRBV12-3 or TRBV12-4 with TRBJ1-4; the D gene is possibly TRBD1 (5 bases). Trimming pared 5 bases from V and 8 bases from J, leaving 15 bases between. This CDR3 has 14 amino acids. In DNA, the CDR3 is TGTGCCAGCAGTACGACCTATGGGGACGAAAAACTGTTTTTT. As protein: CASSTTYGDEKLFF.

The gene calls are TRBV6-1 and TRBJ2-7, with D unclear. V was cut by 8 bases and J by 4 bases, with 9 bases left in between. CDR1 MNHNS and CDR2 SASEGT come from the germline V gene. The CDR3 is 11 amino acids. This chain's CDR3 is CASVVLYEQYF. CDR3 DNA: TGTGCCAGCGTAGTACTGTACGAGCAGTACTTC.

Concerning this clonotype itself: A read error is possible here, since a much larger clone lies one base away. This rearrangement joins TRBV6-6 to TRBJ2-1; a possible D gene is TRBD2 (6 bases). The CDR3 covers 15 residues. V lost 6 bases, J lost 9 bases, and 21 bases lay in between. From germline, CDR1 is MNHNY and CDR2 SVGAGI (reference sequence). CDR3 protein: CASSSTSWRYSEQFF. Written as DNA, the CDR3 is TGTGCCAGCAGCTCCACTAGCTGGAGGTATAGTGAGCAGTTCTTC.

The chain recombines TRBV18 with TRBJ2-7, with 10 bases lining up with TRBD2. CDR3 length: 16 amino acids. Unmatched junction bases numbered 10, after V lost 3 bases and J lost 5 bases. Germline CDR1 and CDR2: KGHSH and LQKENI. CDR3 DNA sequence: TGTGCCAGCTCACCTATAAGGACTAGCGGCCTTCACGAGCAGTACTTC. Translation gives CASSPIRTSGLHEQYF.

This clonotype was counted a few times. This rearrangement joins TRBV4-1 to TRBJ2-1, with TRBD2 matching over 15 bases. In germline, CDR1 is MGHRA, CDR2 YSYEKL. Trimming at V came to 1 base and at J to 5 bases, leaving 3 bases not matched to a gene. The CDR3 runs to 17 residues. The DNA of the CDR3 is TGCGCCAGCAGCCAAGGAGGGACTAGCGGGGGGCACAATGAGCAGTTCTTC. Its translation: CASSQGGTSGGHNEQFF.

The chain combines TRBV7-6 with TRBJ2-6; 7 bases line up with TRBD1. Germline V gene data show CDR1 as SGHVS and CDR2 as FNYEAQ. The length of the CDR3 is 15 residues. V trimming: 5 bases; J trimming: 2 bases; junction bases outside the gene matches: 3. The CDR3 DNA reads as TGTGCCAGCAGCGACAGGGTCCCTGGGGCCAACGTCCTGACTTTC. As protein: CASSDRVPGANVLTF.

This clonotype came up a few times. The chain combines TRBV24-1 with TRBJ2-5; weak D call: TRBD2 (6 bases). The length of the CDR3 is 18 residues. The V end lost 3 bases, the J end lost 2 bases, and 21 bases lay between the germline ends. Per the germline V gene, CDR1 is KGHDR and CDR2 is SFDVKD. The CDR3 region has the DNA TGTGCCACCAGTGATCCGTGGGTATCGGGAGAGTTTCAAGAGACCCAGTACTTC. Its translation is CATSDPWVSGEFQETQYF.

The chain recombines TRBV7-6 with TRBJ2-1, with D uncertain. From germline, CDR1 is SGHVS and CDR2 FNYEAQ. The CDR3 is 16 amino acids. Trimming left V 1 base short and J 2 bases short, with 12 bases between. The CDR3 region has the DNA TGTGCCAGCAGCTTAGGTTCAGTTGTCGCCTACAATGAGCAGTTCTTC. Its translation: CASSLGSVVAYNEQFF. The full variable domain, its missing parts supplied by reference TRBV7-6 and TRBJ2-1, is GAGVSQSPRYKVTKRGQDVALRCDPISGHVSLYWYRQALGQGPEFLTYFNYEAQQDKSGLPNDRFSAERPEGSISTLTIQRTEQRDSAMYRCASSLGSVVAYNEQFFGPGTRLTVL.

V and J are TRBV6-1 and TRBJ2-1, with D possibly matching TRBD2 (5 bases). V shed 7 bases and J shed 3 bases, with 13 bases lying between them. This CDR3 is 14 amino acids long. Per germline, CDR1 MNHNS and CDR2 SASEGT. The CDR3 DNA reads as TGTGCCAGCATCGACTACCAAAACTACAATGAGCAGTTCTTC. Its translation is CASIDYQNYNEQFF.

Only a few counts were recorded for this clonotype. The CDR3 loop is CASSPTSGKNIQYF. DNA for the CDR3: TGTGCCAGCAGCCCGACTAGCGGTAAAAACATTCAGTACTTC. The rearrangement links TRBV27 to TRBJ2-4; 9 bases line up with TRBD2. Trimming at V came to 6 bases and at J to 4 bases, leaving 4 bases not matched to a gene. CDR1 MNHEY and CDR2 SMNVEV come from the germline V gene (reference sequence). This CDR3 spans 14 amino acids.

This chain joins TRBV6-2 or TRBV6-3 and TRBJ2-1, with D unresolved. There are 12 residues in the CDR3. CDR1 MNHEY and CDR2 SVGEGT come from the germline V gene. Deletions cut 6 bases from V and 6 bases from J, with 9 bases between. CDR3 DNA sequence: TGTGCCAGCAGCTACCCCCCCAATGAGCAGTTCTTC. It is translated as CASSYPPNEQFF.

The rearrangement joins TRBV6-2 or TRBV6-3 to TRBJ2-1; 11 nucleotides line up with TRBD1. CDR3 length: 15 residues. With 2 bases clipped from V and 8 bases from J, the junction kept 5 bases outside the gene matches. The germline gives CDR1 MNHEY, CDR2 SVGEGT. CDR3: CASSYRDRGAYEQFF. As DNA, the CDR3 is TGTGCCAGCAGTTACCGGGACAGGGGGGCCTATGAGCAGTTCTTC.

The chain has TRBV7-9 and TRBJ2-3; the D gene is possibly TRBD2 (7 bases). This CDR3 is built from 16 residues. Trimming took off 6 bases at V and 2 bases at J, with 18 bases between the two ends. CDR1 is SEHNR and CDR2 is FQNEAQ in the germline V gene (reference sequence). Written as DNA, the CDR3 is TGTGCCAGCAGTGGGGGGGCGTTCGGCCTCACAGATACGCAGTATTTT. Residues: CASSGGAFGLTDTQYF.

This clonotype was counted between two and nine times. This chain joins TRBV19 and TRBJ2-7; 7 bases are a match to TRBD2. The trim removed 6 bases at V and 0 bases at J, leaving 8 bases unmatched. The CDR3 is made up of 15 amino acids. Germline CDR1 is LNHDA and CDR2 is SQIVND (reference sequence). The CDR3 loop reads CASRDAGERSYEQYF. For the CDR3, the DNA is TGTGCCAGTAGAGACGCGGGAGAACGCTCCTACGAGCAGTACTTC.

The CDR3: CASSTGQSKNIQYF. CDR3 coding DNA: TGTGCCAGCTCGACAGGGCAGTCCAAAAACATTCAGTACTTC. V is TRBV9 and J is TRBJ2-4, with 7 bases lining up with TRBD1. The ends lost 7 bases at V and 2 bases at J; junction bases unmatched: 6. Germline-derived CDR1 and CDR2 are SGDLS and YYNGEE. This CDR3 has 14 amino acids.

The genes are TRBV5-1 and TRBJ2-5; no definite D call. This CDR3 is built from 15 residues. CDR1 SGHRS and CDR2 YFSETQ come from the germline V gene. V lost 2 bases, J lost 1 base, and 12 bases lay in between. The CDR3 sequence is CASSLSGSLQETQYF. CDR3 DNA: TGCGCCAGCAGCTTATCTGGCAGTCTCCAAGAGACCCAGTACTTC. Full variable domain (remainder filled in from reference TRBV5-1 and TRBJ2-5): KAGVTQTPRYLIKTRGQQVTLSCSPISGHRSVSWYQQTPGQGLQFLFEYFSETQRNKGNFPGRFSGRQFSNSRSEMNVSTLELGDSALYLCASSLSGSLQETQYFGPGTRLLVL.

The chain is built from TRBV19 and TRBJ1-2; TRBD1 is a possible D gene (6 bases). CDR3 length: 13 amino acids. Germline values: CDR1 LNHDA, CDR2 SQIVND (reference sequence). Trimming cost V 7 bases and J 4 bases, with 13 bases left between them. The CDR3 here is CASKNTGTYGYTF. CDR3 in DNA: TGTGCCAGTAAGAATACAGGGACCTATGGCTACACCTTC.

In DNA, the CDR3 is TGTGCCACCAGTGATCCCCCCGGGACAGGGAACAATGAGCAGTTCTTC. Translation: CATSDPPGTGNNEQFF. This chain connects TRBV24-1 to TRBJ2-1; TRBD1 matches at 9 bases. The V segment lost 3 bases and the J segment 5 bases; nucleotides outside the gene matches: 7. This CDR3 contains 16 residues. Germline loops: CDR1 KGHDR, CDR2 SFDVKD.

This clonotype was seen repeatedly, ten times or more. V is TRBV5-1 and J is TRBJ2-3; a weak D match, TRBD2 (5 bases). V lost 2 bases, J lost 1 base, and 8 bases lay in between. Germline V lookup: CDR1 SGHRS, CDR2 YFSETQ. The CDR3 sequence is 14 residues long. The CDR3, as DNA: TGCGCCAGCAGCTTCCCAGCGGGCACAGATACGCAGTATTTT. It specifies CASSFPAGTDTQYF.